This is a list of T cell receptor beta chains from one sample in a study of cytomegalovirus exposure and HLA in healthy donors. Assay: immunoSEQ multiplex PCR; the TCRdb copy retains only in-frame clones and omits some. This repertoire includes tens of thousands of clones. Sequenced input: PBMCs. The receptors were sampled from a man between 18 and 29 years old in good health and CMV-seropositive. CDR3s include the opening cysteine and the closing phenylalanine or tryptophan. D genes are given only for firm matches.

j_gene | v_gene | d_gene | CDR3aa
TRBJ1-2 | TRBV11-3 | NA | CASSLEGRNRNYGYTF
TRBJ1-4 | TRBV18 | NA | CASSPGRSVEKLFF
TRBJ1-5 | TRBV19 | NA | CASSPYRDNQPQHF
TRBJ1-1 | TRBV30 | NA | CACTRIDQNTEAFF
TRBJ2-7 | TRBV27 | NA | CASSLGYLTYEQYF
TRBJ1-4 | TRBV28 | TRBD1 | CVSKDGTGYNEKLFF
TRBJ2-6 | TRBV19 | NA | CASSRVVNPSGANVLTF
TRBJ2-1 | TRBV28 | TRBD2 | CASSSPGSGSQQFF
TRBJ2-1 | TRBV5-4 | NA | CASSLGAGSYNEQFF
TRBJ2-1 | TRBV27 | TRBD2 | CASRLAGVGYNEQFF
TRBJ2-3 | TRBV5-4 | NA | CASSLNRNTDTQYF
TRBJ2-2 | TRBV5-6 | NA | CASSLFRGTGELFF
TRBJ2-7 | TRBV19 | TRBD1 | CASSMGTGPYEQYF
TRBJ2-3 | TRBV5-1 | TRBD2 | CASSPIAGGSTDTQYF
TRBJ2-5 | TRBV2 | TRBD2 | CASSPDLAAQETQYF
TRBJ1-2 | TRBV6-6 | NA | CASFRDNTRDGYTF
TRBJ2-1 | TRBV2 | TRBD2 | CASSEAERSGNEFF
TRBJ1-1 | TRBV7-8 | NA | CASSYLDLNTEAFF
TRBJ2-5 | TRBV9 | NA | CASSPGGQSPETQYF
TRBJ1-1 | TRBV9 | NA | CASSAGLETEAFF
TRBJ2-1 | TRBV6-4 | NA | CASSDELAREQFF
TRBJ1-2 | TRBV7-4 | TRBD1 | CASSRRQGYGYTF
TRBJ1-6 | TRBV27 | NA | CASSFMVGGFAPLHF
TRBJ2-7 | TRBV6-1 | NA | CASRKEASTYEQYF
TRBJ1-5 | TRBV7-9 | NA | CASSLDDTPGPQHF
TRBJ1-2 | TRBV11-2 | TRBD1 | CASSLDRGPNYGYTF
TRBJ1-3 | TRBV5-4 | NA | CASSLDGGSGNTIYF
TRBJ2-3 | TRBV1 | NA | CTKIRLAPSTDTQYF
TRBJ2-5 | TRBV5-1 | TRBD1 | CASSRQTGGLETQYF
TRBJ1-5 | TRBV6-1 | TRBD1 | CASSGRQGVIQPQHF
TRBJ2-7 | TRBV4-1 | NA | CASSQPETKSYEQYF
TRBJ1-2 | TRBV28 | TRBD1 | CASSSTGGVHGYTF
TRBJ2-2 | TRBV12-2 | NA | CASRPMIVRAYGELFF
TRBJ1-3 | TRBV4-2 | NA | CASSQDTGTGNTIYF
TRBJ2-3 | TRBV13 | TRBD2 | CASSLGLGLAGPGSTDTQYF
TRBJ1-2 | TRBV29-1 | NA | CSVYALSYGYTF
TRBJ2-5 | TRBV6-1 | TRBD2 | CASSGGAGEGEETQYF
TRBJ2-5 | TRBV6-5 | NA | CASSYGGGAQETQYF
TRBJ2-7 | TRBV2 | NA | CASGTLNSYEQYF
TRBJ2-3 | TRBV7-6 | TRBD2 | CASSLGGTSGNTQYF
TRBJ1-5 | TRBV10-2 | TRBD1 | CASSETGGSSAQHF
TRBJ2-6 | TRBV4-1 | NA | CASSPFSGANVLTF
TRBJ2-2 | TRBV6-6 | NA | CASSYQGGTGELFF
TRBJ2-1 | TRBV5-4 | TRBD2 | CASSVGTNFNEQFF
TRBJ2-2 | TRBV30 | TRBD2 | CAGTSGSRTGELFF
TRBJ2-7 | TRBV29-1 | NA | CSVGEPVAYEQYF